This TCR beta chain was sequenced for a study of blood T cells in healthy people across ages. Study-level background: Using template switching, researchers captured about one barcoded beta molecule for each two T cells. Study results and caveats: One million T cells yielded diversity estimates that were considered underestimates.

This CDR3 comprises 15 residues. V dropped 5 bases and J dropped 3; count of bases not matched to a gene: 10. Germline-derived CDR1 and CDR2 are DFQATT and SNEGSKA (reference sequence). Concerning this clonotype itself: As yet, its antigen is unknown. In this CDR3 the conserved last residue, phenylalanine or tryptophan, is missing, so a read error is likely.

PCR was performed a second time for roughly 7 to 11 cycles using a sample-barcoded 5' primer and a J-beta primer mix. Sequencing of every sample gave 2.5 million or more CDR3-containing paired-end reads. TCRdb reanalysed the 5' RACE reads using MiXCR and keeps one entry per CDR3 protein. The repertoire holds some 1.5 million distinct CDR3 sequences, approximately 28% seen once, with 7.7% in the top ten. The chain has TRBV20-1 and TRBJ2-3; 8 bases agree with TRBD1. This TCR derives from a woman in her thirties in good health. Sequencing used blood. The CDR3 nucleotides read TGCAGTGCTCCAGGGGGCGCAATGGTAACAGATACGCAGTATTGT. Its protein product is CSAPGGAMVTDTQYC.